These T cell receptor beta chains were read from a single sample in a study of T cell clones after liver transplantation. Sequencing was performed with immunoSEQ multiplex PCR; in TCRdb, only in-frame clones are kept and a portion is missing. The data contain about 80,000 clones, around four fifths of them singletons. The sequences come from CD4+ T cells from blood, collected almost 47 months after liver transplant. Every receptor here comes from a human patient who received a liver transplant. Some of the T cells may derive from the graft donor. Both conserved end residues are part of each CDR3. The D gene is left open where the match is weak. Part of the rows lack a size; the others show once, few, many or a class for expanded clones.

clone_size j_call v_call d_call cdr3_nt cdr3_aa
- TRBJ2-2 TRBV18 - TGTGCCAGCTCACCACGAAATTCCGGGGAGCTGTTTTTT CASSPRNSGELFF
- TRBJ1-3 TRBV19 - TGTGCCAGTAGGTTCAGGGAATCTGGAAACACCATATATTTT CASRFRESGNTIYF
- TRBJ2-1 TRBV5-1 TRBD2 TGCGCCAGCAGCCCTCGGGGGACTAGCCTCGAGGATGAGCAGTTCTTC CASSPRGTSLEDEQFF
- TRBJ1-4 TRBV30 - TGTGCCTGGAGTCCTGACTTAAATGAAAAACTGTTTTTT CAWSPDLNEKLFF
- TRBJ1-1 TRBV2 TRBD1 TGTGCCAGCAGGAGGACAGGGGTTTTCACTGAAGCTTTCTTT CASRRTGVFTEAFF
few TRBJ2-7 TRBV10-3 - TGTGCCATCAGCGCCTTCTCAAAGGGATACTACGAGCAGTACTTC CAISAFSKGYYEQYF
- TRBJ2-3 TRBV4-1 - TGCGCCAGCAGCCGAGGGGAGACTGCTAGCACAGATACGCAGTATTTT CASSRGETASTDTQYF
- TRBJ2-2 TRBV5-1 - TGCGCCAGCAGTCCCCCCATGGGCACCGGGGAGCTGTTTTTT CASSPPMGTGELFF
- TRBJ2-1 TRBV28 TRBD2 TGTGCCAGCAGTACGACCGGGACTAGCAACTATGAGCAGTTCTTC CASSTTGTSNYEQFF
few TRBJ2-7 TRBV28 TRBD2 TGTGCCAGCAGTTCCGACCCCCGGGGGTGGCTAGCGGGGGGGACCTCCTACGAGCAGTACTTC CASSSDPRGWLAGGTSYEQYF
- TRBJ2-5 TRBV29-1 - TGCAGCGTTGGTAGGGAAGAGACCCAGTACTTC CSVGREETQYF
- TRBJ1-1 TRBV5-5 - TGTGCCAGCAGCTTGGAACTGATGAACACTGAAGCTTTCTTT CASSLELMNTEAFF
once TRBJ2-3 TRBV28 TRBD2 TGTGCCAGCAGTTGGGGGGGACTACACACAGATACGCAGTATTTT CASSWGGLHTDTQYF
- TRBJ1-1 TRBV18 - TGTGCCAGCTCACCTCAGACAACGAACACTGAAGCTTTCTTT CASSPQTTNTEAFF
- TRBJ2-7 TRBV6-1 TRBD1 TGTGCCAGCAGTGGGGGACAGGGGTTAAGAGAGCAGTACTTC CASSGGQGLREQYF
- TRBJ1-2 TRBV28 - TGTGCCAGCAGTTTAAAGGGTTATGGCTACACCTTC CASSLKGYGYTF
- TRBJ2-7 TRBV6-6 - TGTGCCAGCAGTAACGGGATAACCTACGAGCAGTACTTC CASSNGITYEQYF
few TRBJ2-5 TRBV2 - TGTGCCAGCAGCCCACGGGAGACCCAGTACTTC CASSPRETQYF
few TRBJ1-2 TRBV6-1 - TGTGCCAGCAGTGAAGGTGGAGGGGCGCGATATGGCTACACCTTC CASSEGGGARYGYTF
- TRBJ2-2 TRBV11-2 - TGTGCCAGCAGCCGAAGCGGCACCGGGGAGCTGTTTTTT CASSRSGTGELFF
- TRBJ2-7 TRBV15 TRBD2 TGTGCCACCGCTAGCGGGAGTGGGTTCTTCGAGCAGTACTTC CATASGSGFFEQYF
- TRBJ2-7 TRBV28 - TGTGCCAGCAGTTTAGATGGGACAAAAAAACCCTACGAGCAGTACTTC CASSLDGTKKPYEQYF
- TRBJ2-7 TRBV6-5 TRBD1 TGTGCCAGCAGTCCGCCGGGACAGGGGGAAAAGCAGTACTTC CASSPPGQGEKQYF
- TRBJ2-1 TRBV14 - TGTGCCAGCAGCCAGGGACTCGGACGCTCCTACAATGAGCAGTTCTTC CASSQGLGRSYNEQFF
- TRBJ1-1 TRBV5-4 - TGTGCCAGCAGCTTGGACGGGGAGAACACTGAAGCTTTCTTT CASSLDGENTEAFF
- TRBJ1-5 TRBV30 - TGTGCCTGGAGTGTACGGGGACTTTATAGCAATCAGCCCCAGCATTTT CAWSVRGLYSNQPQHF
- TRBJ2-6 TRBV28 - TGTGCCAGCAGCCGACAGGCAAGCTCTGGGGCCAACGTCCTGACTTTC CASSRQASSGANVLTF
few TRBJ1-2 TRBV14 TRBD1 TGTGCCAGCAGCGGCCGGGACAGGGGTTTAGGTTTCTATGGCTACACCTTC CASSGRDRGLGFYGYTF
- TRBJ2-7 TRBV10-2 - TGCGCGAGAGTAAGGGGGATCTACGAGCAGTACTTC CARVRGIYEQYF
- TRBJ2-6 TRBV5-1 TRBD1 TGCGCCAGCGACAGGGGTAACTCTGGGGCCAACGTCCTGACTTTC CASDRGNSGANVLTF
- TRBJ1-5 TRBV19 - TGTGCCAGTAGTAAAAGAAGGCAGGGAGATCAGCCCCAGCATTTT CASSKRRQGDQPQHF
- TRBJ2-5 TRBV5-1 - TGCGCCAGCGGAACTGGGGCCGAAGAGACCCAGTACTTC CASGTGAEETQYF
- TRBJ1-1 TRBV4-3 - TGCGCCAGCAGCCAAGACCTGTGGGGGGCTAGTATCGACACTGAAGCTTTCTTT CASSQDLWGASIDTEAFF
- TRBJ2-7 TRBV7-2 TRBD2 TGTGCCAGCAGCTTAGGATCTTTGCGGGAGGGATACGAGCAGTACTTC CASSLGSLREGYEQYF
- TRBJ1-1 TRBV7-2 TRBD1 TGTGCCAGCAGCCCCCAATCTGGACAGGGGGCTGAAGCTTTCTTT CASSPQSGQGAEAFF
- TRBJ1-1 TRBV28 - TGTGCCAGCACCTGGGGTCATCGGCTAGAAGCTTTCTTT CASTWGHRLEAFF
- TRBJ1-1 TRBV5-6 - TGTGCCAGCAGCTTGGGGGGGCCAGACGGGACTGAAGCTTTCTTT CASSLGGPDGTEAFF
- TRBJ2-3 TRBV5-1 - TGCGCCAGCAGCTTGGAAAGACGCACAGATACGCAGTATTTT CASSLERRTDTQYF
- TRBJ2-5 TRBV11-2 - TGTGCCAGCAGCTTACCCCCCCCCAGGGGACAGACCCAGTACTTC CASSLPPPRGQTQYF
- TRBJ2-7 TRBV2 TRBD1 TGTGCCAGCAGGTCCGCAGACAGGGAAAACTTCGAGCAGTACTTC CASRSADRENFEQYF
once TRBJ2-7 TRBV6-5 TRBD1 TGTGCCAGCCTTTCTCTGGGACAGGGCATGGCCGAGCAGTACTTC CASLSLGQGMAEQYF
- TRBJ1-3 TRBV6-6 - TGTGCCAGCATTGCTTCCGGAAACACCATATATTTT CASIASGNTIYF
- TRBJ1-5 TRBV19 - TGTGCCAGTAGGGGACTCGACAGCACTAATCAGCCCCAGCATTTT CASRGLDSTNQPQHF
medium-sized TRBJ1-4 TRBV5-1 - TGCGCCAGCAGCTTGGCTCCAGGGAATGAAAAACTGTTTTTT CASSLAPGNEKLFF